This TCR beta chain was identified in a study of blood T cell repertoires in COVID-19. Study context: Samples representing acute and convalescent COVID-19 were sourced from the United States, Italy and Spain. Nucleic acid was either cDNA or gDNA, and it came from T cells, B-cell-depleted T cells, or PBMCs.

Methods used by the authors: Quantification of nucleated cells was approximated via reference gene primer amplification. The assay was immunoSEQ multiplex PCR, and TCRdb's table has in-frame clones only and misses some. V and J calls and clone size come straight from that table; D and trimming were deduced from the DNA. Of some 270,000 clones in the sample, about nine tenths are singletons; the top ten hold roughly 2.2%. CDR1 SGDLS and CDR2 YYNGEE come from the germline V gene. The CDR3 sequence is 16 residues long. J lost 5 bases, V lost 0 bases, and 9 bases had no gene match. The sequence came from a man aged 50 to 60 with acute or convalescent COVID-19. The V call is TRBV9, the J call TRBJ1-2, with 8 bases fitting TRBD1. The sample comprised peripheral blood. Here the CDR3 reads CASSVGPDRGGYGYTF. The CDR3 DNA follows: TGTGCCAGCAGCGTAGGGCCCGACAGGGGCGGATATGGCTACACCTTC.